The TCR beta chain described here comes from a study of blood T cells in healthy people across ages. General study findings and limits: Getting older went along with TCR beta diversity per million T cells dropping roughly linearly.

CDR3 length equals 17 residues. CDR1 DFQATT and CDR2 SNEGSKA come from the germline V gene (reference sequence). Through a sample-barcoded 5' primer and a J-beta primer mix, a second PCR was run for roughly 7 to 11 cycles. Every cDNA was tagged by a template-switch adaptor with 12 random nucleotides. One entry per CDR3 protein results from TCRdb running MiXCR on the 5' RACE reads. Of hundreds of thousands of distinct CDR3 sequences listed, about 36% are singletons. For this clonotype: The antigen is not known.

Specimen: blood. This chain uses TRBV20-1 with TRBJ2-1; 9 nucleotides agree with TRBD2. Matching the DNA end better, TRBJ2-7 makes the J call doubtful. The receptor comes from a man aged 18 to 29 in good health. In nucleotides, the CDR3 is TGCAGTGCTAGAGGGCCTAGCGGGGAAAGCTCCTACAATGAGCAGTACTTC. Residues: CSARGPSGESSYNEQYF.